This T cell receptor (beta chain) was retrieved from a study of cytomegalovirus exposure and HLA in healthy donors. About the research overall: Earlier results showed approximately 110 million unique TCR beta sequences derived from 150 million to 200 million T cells.

On this clone itself: Its antigen is undetermined.

PCR was performed using 60 Vbeta and 13 Jbeta primers. Sequenced by immunoSEQ multiplex PCR; TCRdb stores in-frame clones only, minus some. The sample lists tens of thousands of clones; 80% were seen once. Notes on the study in general: Listed as cytomegalovirus-associated were 150 to 200 TCR beta chains.

Material: PBMCs. This TCR derives from a male donor in good health and CMV-seronegative.

As DNA, the CDR3 is TGTGCCAGCAGCCACGCCAAGTGGGGGGATTCACCCCTCCACTTT. Translation: CASSHAKWGDSPLHF. The chain employs TRBV4-2 and TRBJ1-6; D possibly corresponds to TRBD1 (5 bases). The V and J ends lost 3 bases and 8 bases respectively, with 14 bases between them. The V gene's germline CDR1 is LGHNA and CDR2 YNFKEQ. CDR3 length: 15 residues.